A selection of T cell receptor beta chains follows, all from one sample in a study of T-cell reconstitution after alpha-beta-depleted transplantation in children. TCRdb re-called the PCR reads through MiXCR, storing one row per CDR3 protein. This table holds about 360,000 distinct CDR3 sequences, about an eighth found once. This material consisted of PBMCs, taken from the stem cell graft. Receptor source: a human donor who donated a stem cell graft to a child with Fanconi anemia. The CDR3 runs from the conserved cysteine through the conserved F or W. The order of the fields is J gene, D gene, clone size, V gene, CDR3 protein, CDR3 DNA. The D gene is left open where the match is weak. A row's size may be missing; if present it is once, few, many or a size class.

>TRBJ1-2|TRBD1|many|TRBV20-1
CSAPTGTGFGYTF
TGCAGTGCCCCCACCGGGACAGGGTTTGGCTACACCTTC
>TRBJ1-1|.|many|TRBV11-2
CASSRRTLKNTEAFF
TGTGCCAGCAGCCGCAGGACCTTGAAGAACACTGAAGCTTTCTTT
>TRBJ2-1|TRBD1|few|TRBV30
CAWSRDRTYNEQFF
TGTGCCTGGAGTCGGGACAGGACCTACAATGAGCAGTTCTTC
>TRBJ2-1|.|many|TRBV5-1
CASSFEFVDEQFF
TGCGCCAGCAGCTTTGAATTTGTCGATGAGCAGTTCTTC
>TRBJ1-1|.|many|TRBV5-1
CASSSSGETEAFF
TGCGCCAGCAGCTCTTCAGGGGAGACTGAAGCTTTCTTT
>TRBJ1-2|TRBD1|.|TRBV18
CASSTRVGQASSYYGYTF
TGTGCCAGCTCAACCAGGGTAGGACAGGCCTCCTCATACTATGGCTACACCTTC
>TRBJ2-6|.|few|TRBV5-1
CASSFYSGANVLTF
TGCGCCAGCAGCTTTTACTCTGGGGCCAACGTCCTGACTTTC
>TRBJ2-7|.|.|TRBV20-1
CSARAGPYEQYF
TGCAGTGCTAGAGCAGGCCCCTACGAGCAGTACTTC
>TRBJ1-2|.|many|TRBV15
CATSMYGTYGYTF
TGTGCCACCAGCATGTACGGAACCTATGGCTACACCTTC
>TRBJ2-2|TRBD1|few|TRBV5-1
CASSQNRDSYTGELFF
TGCGCCAGCAGCCAAAACCGGGACAGCTACACCGGGGAGCTGTTTTTT
>TRBJ2-1|TRBD2|few|TRBV30
CAWSGELAGVNNEQFF
TGTGCCTGGAGTGGAGAACTAGCGGGAGTTAACAATGAGCAGTTCTTC
>TRBJ2-7|.|few|TRBV20-1
CSALGAGQSYEQYF
TGCAGTGCTTTAGGAGCGGGACAGTCCTACGAGCAGTACTTC
>TRBJ2-5|.|few|TRBV20-1
CSARDRGVETQYF
TGCAGTGCTAGAGACAGGGGTGTGGAGACCCAGTACTTC
>TRBJ2-3|TRBD1|.|TRBV5-1
CASSPNPGQGHDTQYF
TGCGCCAGCAGCCCGAATCCGGGACAGGGTCACGATACGCAGTATTTT
>TRBJ2-6|.|few|TRBV5-1
CASSLGSLRSGANVLTF
TGCGCCAGCAGCTTGGGATCTCTTCGCTCTGGGGCCAACGTCCTGACTTTC
>TRBJ1-6|.|few|TRBV6-5
CASSYRNESPLHF
TGTGCCAGCAGTTACAGGAATGAATCACCCCTCCACTTT
>TRBJ2-2|.|many|TRBV4-3
CASSQRHSRGSLPGELFF
TGCGCCAGCAGCCAACGGCATTCGCGGGGTTCACTTCCCGGGGAGCTGTTTTTT
>TRBJ2-2|.|.|TRBV5-4
CASTRERNTGELFF
TGTGCCAGCACAAGGGAAAGGAACACCGGGGAGCTGTTTTTT
>TRBJ1-5|TRBD1|.|TRBV19
CASQPDRENQPQHF
TGTGCCAGTCAACCGGACAGGGAGAATCAGCCCCAGCATTTT
>TRBJ2-7|TRBD2|.|TRBV3-1
CASSQGLAGGSKPEQYF
TGTGCCAGCAGCCAAGGGCTAGCGGGGGGGTCCAAGCCAGAGCAGTACTTC